These 14 T cell receptor beta chains were all obtained from the same sample, sequenced in a study of blood T cell repertoires in COVID-19. Here immunoSEQ multiplex PCR was the method, and the copy in TCRdb shows in-frame clones only, minus some. Of 150,000 to 200,000 clones listed, over 75% are singletons. The specimen was PBMCs or T cells enriched from blood (not recorded which). The source of these receptors is a human donor with acute COVID-19. The donor label of this sample is uncertain.

The chain employs TRBV27 and TRBJ2-5; TRBD2 matches at 7 bases. The germline CDR1 and CDR2 sequences are MNHEY and SMNVEV (reference sequence). V shed 4 bases, J shed 3 bases, and the junction held 14 bases outside the gene matches. This CDR3 has 17 amino acids. The CDR3 sequence: CASSSPLAHPGKETQYF. CDR3 nucleotides: TGTGCCAGCAGTTCGCCACTAGCGCACCCGGGGAAAGAGACCCAGTACTTC.

J is TRBJ1-6 and V is TRBV7-9; 7 positions agree with TRBD1. Germline V gene sequence: CDR1 SEHNR, CDR2 FQNEAQ (reference sequence). The CDR3 covers 18 residues. V lost 4 bases to trimming and J lost 0 bases; unmatched junction nucleotides: 9. DNA for the CDR3: TGTGCCAGCAGCTCCCAGGGGGGAGGCAGCTCCTATAATTCACCCCTCCACTTT. It codes for CASSSQGGGSSYNSPLHF.

The chain uses TRBV7-2 and TRBJ2-3; the D gene is possibly TRBD2 (5 bases). Trimming removed 1 base from V and 3 bases from J, with 11 bases in between. This CDR3 is 15 amino acids long. Per the germline V gene, CDR1 is SGHTA and CDR2 is FQGNSA. CDR3 region: CASSLGDYVTDTQYF. The CDR3 region has the DNA TGTGCCAGCAGCTTAGGAGACTACGTTACAGATACGCAGTATTTT.

The rearrangement uses TRBV7-3 and TRBJ2-3; TRBD1 is a possible D gene (5 bases). Per the germline V gene, CDR1 is SGHTA and CDR2 is FQGTGA. This CDR3 comprises 14 residues. V shed 4 bases and J shed 2 bases, with 10 bases lying between them. The CDR3 spells CASSSDSSTDTQYF. CDR3 sequence (DNA): TGTGCCAGCAGCTCCGACAGTTCCACAGATACGCAGTATTTT.

This clone turned up a few times. This rearrangement joins TRBV7-3 to TRBJ2-5; 8 nucleotides match TRBD1. The CDR3 length is 14 residues. Germline CDR1 is SGHTA and CDR2 is FQGTGA. J gave up 0 bases and V 5 bases, and 2 bases lay outside the gene matches. The CDR3 bases are TGTGCCAGCAGCCCAGGGGGCTACCAAGAGACCCAGTACTTC. Translated: CASSPGGYQETQYF.

The chain couples TRBV6-4 to TRBJ1-1; D call uncertain. V was trimmed by 5 bases and J by 7 bases, leaving 14 bases between them. The germline V gene encodes CDR1 MRHNA and CDR2 SNTAGT. The CDR3 is made up of 13 amino acids. The DNA for the CDR3 is TGTGCCAGCAGTCGGGCCCCGGGGTATGAAGCTTTCTTT. Its translation is CASSRAPGYEAFF.

V usage is TRBV6-1 and J usage is TRBJ1-2; the D is unclear. The CDR3 totals 17 residues. The V gene's germline CDR1 is MNHNS and CDR2 SASEGT. V gave up 2 bases and J gave up 6 bases, with 22 bases separating them. CDR3 bases: TGTGCCAGCAGTGAACTCTTGGCTACAGCGAGGGTTGATGGCTACACCTTC. Residues: CASSELLATARVDGYTF.

The chain carries TRBV28 and TRBJ2-3; 8 bases map to TRBD1. Germline-derived CDR1 and CDR2 are MDHEN and SYDVKM. This CDR3 region has 17 residues. V lost 2 bases to trimming and J lost 0 bases; unmatched junction nucleotides: 7. The CDR3 is CASSLHSGTGSTDTQYF. The DNA for the CDR3 is TGTGCCAGCAGTTTACACTCCGGGACAGGTAGCACAGATACGCAGTATTTT.

In its sample, this clone was seen once. The rearrangement links TRBV14 to TRBJ1-4; 10 nucleotides line up with TRBD1. The CDR3 consists of 15 residues. Germline CDR1 is SGHDN and CDR2 is FVKESK. Trimming cost V 5 bases and J 10 bases; bases outside gene matches: 10. The CDR3 DNA reads TGTGCCAGCAGCACGGCCGGGACAGGGGACCGAAAACTGTTTTTT. Translated: CASSTAGTGDRKLFF.

The chain links TRBV27 to TRBJ1-4, with 7 nucleotides matching TRBD1. The V gene end was trimmed by 5 bases and the J gene end by 3 bases; junction bases not matched to a gene: 6. This CDR3 contains 15 residues. Per the germline V gene, CDR1 is MNHEY and CDR2 is SMNVEV (reference sequence). DNA of the CDR3: TGTGCCAGCAGTAGGGGGCCGTGGGCTAATGAAAAACTGTTTTTT. As protein: CASSRGPWANEKLFF. Variable domain in full (rest from reference TRBV27 and TRBJ1-4): EAQVTQNPRYLITVTGKKLTVTCSQNMNHEYMSWYRQDPGLGLRQIYYSMNVEVTDKGDVPEGYKVSRKEKRNFPLILESPSPNQTSLYFCASSRGPWANEKLFFGSGTQLSVL.

The chain's CDR3 is CASSIIAGGGTGELFF. The CDR3 nucleotides read TGTGCCAGTAGTATCATAGCGGGGGGAGGCACCGGGGAGCTGTTTTTT. The V call is TRBV19, the J call TRBJ2-2, with TRBD2 matching over 10 bases. The germline CDR1 and CDR2 sequences are LNHDA and SQIVND (reference sequence). The ends lost 3 bases at V and 4 bases at J; junction bases unmatched: 5. The CDR3 consists of 16 residues.

This clone showed up just a few times. The V call is TRBV30, the J call TRBJ1-2; D possibly corresponds to TRBD1 (5 bases). The germline V gene encodes CDR1 GTSNPN and CDR2 SVGIG (reference sequence). This CDR3 is 13 amino acids long. The CDR3, as DNA: TGTGTCAGTTCCGGGGGACCGAGCTATGGCTACACCTTC. It is translated as CVSSGGPSYGYTF.

The chain recombines TRBV7-3 with TRBJ2-7; the D gene is possibly TRBD1 (6 bases). The CDR3 is 14 amino acids. Trimming cost V 5 bases and J 1 base, with 12 bases left between them. In germline, CDR1 is SGHTA, CDR2 FQGTGA. The CDR3 DNA reads TGTGCCAGCAGCCCCTACAGGGATTCCTACGAGCAGTACTTC. Its protein is CASSPYRDSYEQYF.

This sequence joins TRBV5-1 and TRBJ2-1, with 9 positions matching TRBD1. Per germline, CDR1 SGHRS and CDR2 YFSETQ. Trimming took 4 bases from V and 9 from J; bases not matched to a gene: 5. The CDR3 has 13 residues. In DNA form, the CDR3 reads TGCGCCAGCAGCCCGGGACAGGGCGTTGAGCAGTTCTTC. Encoded protein: CASSPGQGVEQFF.